The clone carrying this TCR beta chain occurred a few times. The germline V gene has CDR1 LNHNV and CDR2 YYDKDF (reference sequence). There are 15 residues in the CDR3. Deletions cut 1 base from V and 3 bases from J, with 12 bases between. Tregs were sorted as CD4+CD25+CD127-/low cells. TCRdb re-derived calls from the 5' RACE reads in MiXCR, one entry per CDR3 protein. This sample yields thousands of distinct CDR3 sequences, of which roughly 73% are seen a single time; under 5% belongs to the top ten. The J gene is TRBJ1-1, the V gene TRBV15; D unresolved. This TCR was recovered from a female donor with breast cancer. The specimen sequenced was tumor-infiltrating Tregs sorted from the breast tumor. CDR3 DNA: TGTGCCACCAGCAGAGTTGGTGGGGAGGACACTGAAGCTTTCTTT. Translated: CATSRVGGEDTEAFF.